Listed below are T cell receptor beta chains from one sample, sequenced in a study of OX40 agonist ivuxolimab in advanced cancers. Only in-frame clones appear in the TCRdb table, and some are missing; sequencing was by immunoSEQ multiplex PCR. The top ten clones hold under 0.65% of a sample with about 100,000 clones, around 93% of them seen once. The sample here was CD4+ or CD8+ T cells sorted from blood, taken in a trial of the OX40 agonist ivuxolimab. Receptor source: an adult with an advanced solid tumor such as melanoma, head and neck, liver or kidney cancer. The conserved cysteine and the conserved F or W are not part of the CDR3 here. A D gene is named only where the DNA matches it firmly.

v_gene | d_gene | CDR3aa
TRBV6-1 | NA | ASSEPPGHTEAF
TRBV30 | NA | AWSRIGALDGYT
TRBV28 | TRBD2 | ASSPSGTSGTDTQY
TRBV7-2 | TRBD1 | ASSSRGQGGKLF
TRBV27 | TRBD1 | ASSPSRDRGYEQY
TRBV18 | TRBD1 | ASSPRQGWTGELF
TRBV5-6 | NA | ASSLETSYGYT
TRBV7-9 | NA | ASSPQKTTEAF
TRBV28 | TRBD1 | ASSPHTGGAGTEAF
TRBV4-2 | NA | ASSQDRGDTEAF
TRBV7-9 | NA | ASQSSGANVLT
TRBV7-9 | NA | ASSLNRLSGNTIY
TRBV14 | NA | ASSHGHWGRGGELF
TRBV7-6 | NA | ASSSLTGYGYNEQF
TRBV7-9 | NA | ASSLGRDTPYTDTQY
TRBV28 | NA | ASSQLSGGGKTQY
TRBV18 | NA | ASSPGPFYEQY
TRBV7-9 | TRBD2 | ASSPSLAERNTGELF
TRBV28 | TRBD1 | ASSLGTGTVSLETQY
TRBV5-4 | NA | ASSAPSRNSKNIQY
TRBV27 | TRBD1 | ASSTYRGTDTQY
TRBV7-9 | NA | ASSLIISYQETQY
TRBV30 | TRBD1 | AWSQGANQPQH
TRBV4-3 | NA | ASSQVVPDTQY
TRBV27 | NA | ASSAFNSGNTIY
TRBV4-1 | NA | ASSQGDMNTEAF
TRBV19 | TRBD2 | ASRPTSGSTDTQY
TRBV5-1 | NA | ASRELGDSYEQY
TRBV7-2 | NA | ASTPRRTGELF
TRBV4-1 | TRBD2 | ASSPLAGGTYEQY
TRBV7-9 | TRBD1 | ASSRQGKTYEQY
TRBV28 | TRBD2 | ASSTRLAGGWETQY
TRBV11-3 | NA | ASGPPGVQETQY
TRBV15 | TRBD2 | ATSREGRLAGVNEQF
TRBV5-6 | NA | ASTQAGHLDGEQF
TRBV15 | TRBD2 | ATSRVLAGGRYEQY
TRBV27 | NA | ASSLVGGVSGGYT
TRBV5-1 | TRBD2 | ASTSLAGASNTGELF
TRBV28 | TRBD1 | ASSLMDRIYYGYT
TRBV7-2 | TRBD1 | ASSLGQVSQPQH
TRBV27 | TRBD2 | ASRSRTSAPYEQY
TRBV7-2 | NA | ASRSRLGAF
TRBV5-1 | NA | ASSLGGTTHNEQF
TRBV18 | TRBD2 | ASSTAGANTGELF
TRBV30 | TRBD2 | AFTGLAIYNEQF
TRBV28 | NA | ASCFSLVYEQY
TRBV18 | NA | ASSGTGAVGYT
TRBV18 | TRBD1 | ASSPTGGFGYGYT
TRBV2 | TRBD2 | ASSEPSTSGSDPSYEQY
TRBV28 | NA | ASSWDDYGYT
TRBV19 | TRBD1 | ASSSGTGSLFTVEPQH
TRBV5-4 | TRBD1 | ASSLSGQGIGGYT
TRBV7-8 | TRBD1 | ASSLVATGTGGSHSNQPQH
TRBV28 | NA | ASSLEAGNTIY